Listed below are T cell receptor beta chains from one sample, sequenced in a study of blood T cell repertoires in COVID-19. Sequenced by immunoSEQ multiplex PCR; TCRdb stores in-frame clones only, minus some. The sample includes some 250,000 clones, around 93% of them seen just once. What was sequenced was PBMCs or T cells enriched from blood (not recorded which). The receptors shown here come from a human donor in a cohort exposed to, infected with or recovered from COVID-19 (not recorded which). The donor label of this sample is uncertain. The CDR3 runs from the conserved cysteine through the conserved F or W. D genes are given only for firm matches. A row's size may be missing; if present it is once, few, many or a size class.

j_call,d_call,v_call,clone_size,cdr3_nt,cdr3_aa
TRBJ2-7,.,TRBV30,.,TGTGCCTGGAGTCCGGCCTACGAGCAGTACTTC,CAWSPAYEQYF
TRBJ1-1,.,TRBV5-1,few,TGCGCCAGCAGCCCCTTGAGCTCAAACACTGAAGCTTTCTTT,CASSPLSSNTEAFF
TRBJ2-7,TRBD1,TRBV12-5,.,TGTGCTAGTGGTTTGGGGACAGGGTACGAGCAGTACTTC,CASGLGTGYEQYF
TRBJ1-1,.,TRBV27,.,TGTGCCAGCAGTTTAAAAGTTACGGGCGGGAGGGCTTTCTTT,CASSLKVTGGRAFF
TRBJ2-5,.,TRBV19,.,TGTGCCAGTAGTCCGGACGCCCGGGGGACCCAGTACTTC,CASSPDARGTQYF
TRBJ2-5,TRBD2,TRBV2,.,TGTGCCAGCAAGGCTAGCGGGGCGACCCAGTACTTC,CASKASGATQYF
TRBJ1-5,.,TRBV28,.,TGTGCCAGCCGAGGTCGGGTTCAGCCCCAGCATTTT,CASRGRVQPQHF
TRBJ1-1,TRBD1,TRBV28,.,TGTGCCAGCAGTTTATCGGCAGGGGGTACTGAAGAAGCTTTCTTT,CASSLSAGGTEEAFF
TRBJ1-4,.,TRBV15,.,TGTGCCACCAGCAGACTCAAGGGGGAACTGTTTTTT,CATSRLKGELFF
TRBJ2-5,TRBD2,TRBV5-1,few,TGCGCCAGCAGCTTGGTAGCGGGGCGTGGAGAGACCCAGTACTTC,CASSLVAGRGETQYF
TRBJ2-3,TRBD1,TRBV5-4,.,TGTGCCAGCAGCTTGGGAAGGACAGGGTCGGCAGATACGCAGTATTTT,CASSLGRTGSADTQYF
TRBJ1-5,TRBD1,TRBV7-9,few,TGTGCCAGCAGCTTAGGTGGACAGGGCAATCAGCCCCAGCATTTT,CASSLGGQGNQPQHF
TRBJ2-3,TRBD2,TRBV6-5,once,TGTGCCAGTATTCCCGGGACTAACACAGATACGCAGTATTTT,CASIPGTNTDTQYF
TRBJ2-4,TRBD1,TRBV5-1,few,TGCGCCAGCAGCCCGACAGGGGCTGTGGCCAAAAACATTCAGTACTTC,CASSPTGAVAKNIQYF
TRBJ1-2,TRBD1,TRBV5-1,.,TGCGCCAGCAGCTTGGCCCCAGGGGGGGGCTACACCTTC,CASSLAPGGGYTF
TRBJ1-6,.,TRBV19,.,TGTGCCAGTAGTTTCCAGGGGATCGGTTCACCCCTCCACTTT,CASSFQGIGSPLHF
TRBJ2-7,TRBD1,TRBV5-1,.,TGCGCCAGCAGCTTTAGGACAGGGGGAGGGGAGCAGTACTTC,CASSFRTGGGEQYF
TRBJ1-5,TRBD1,TRBV30,.,TGTGCCTGGTGCAGGGGGCAGGGTCAGCCCCAGCATTTT,CAWCRGQGQPQHF
TRBJ2-3,.,TRBV6-5,.,TGTGCCAGCAGTTACACGGGGGTGGGAGATACGCAGTATTTT,CASSYTGVGDTQYF
TRBJ1-1,.,TRBV27,.,TGTGCCAGCAGTACCGGTACTATCAGGGGGAACACTGAAGCTTTCTTT,CASSTGTIRGNTEAFF
TRBJ2-5,.,TRBV18,.,TGTGCCAGCTCACCCAGGGGAACGGGGCAAGGTCAAGAGACCCAGTACTTC,CASSPRGTGQGQETQYF
TRBJ2-1,TRBD1,TRBV6-5,.,TGTGCCAGCAGTCAGGGGGTGAGCTCCTACAATGAGCAGTTCTTC,CASSQGVSSYNEQFF
TRBJ1-1,.,TRBV6-5,.,TGTGCCAGCGGGAGGGGGGGGAACACTGAAGCTTTCTTT,CASGRGGNTEAFF
TRBJ2-3,.,TRBV7-9,.,TGTGCCAGCAGCGCGGGGAGCACAGATACGCAGTATTTT,CASSAGSTDTQYF
TRBJ2-1,.,TRBV2,.,TGTGCCAGCAAACCTACCGGGACTCTCTACAATGAGCAGTTCTTC,CASKPTGTLYNEQFF
TRBJ1-1,.,TRBV10-2,.,TGCGCCAGCAGCCCGAGCGGGGACACTGAAGCTTTCTTT,CASSPSGDTEAFF
TRBJ1-5,.,TRBV2,.,TGTGCCAGCAGTGACCACGAGTGGAGCAATCAGCCCCAGCATTTT,CASSDHEWSNQPQHF
TRBJ1-6,TRBD1,TRBV5-6,.,TGTGCCAGCAGCTCCGGGACAGGGGGCGTGCATTCACCCCTCCACTTT,CASSSGTGGVHSPLHF
TRBJ2-7,TRBD1,TRBV19,.,TGTGCCAGTAGTACGGACAGGGGGAGCTCCTACGAGCAGTACTTC,CASSTDRGSSYEQYF